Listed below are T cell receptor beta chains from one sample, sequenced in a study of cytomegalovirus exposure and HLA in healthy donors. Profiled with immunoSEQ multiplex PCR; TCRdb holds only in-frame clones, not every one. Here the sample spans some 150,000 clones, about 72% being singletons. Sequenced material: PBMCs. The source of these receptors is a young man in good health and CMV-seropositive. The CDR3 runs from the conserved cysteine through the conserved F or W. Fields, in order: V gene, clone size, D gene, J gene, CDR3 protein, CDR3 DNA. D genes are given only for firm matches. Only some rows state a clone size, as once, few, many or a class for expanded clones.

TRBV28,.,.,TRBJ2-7,CASSQPGLSYEQYF,TGTGCCAGCAGTCAACCGGGACTGAGCTACGAGCAGTACTTC
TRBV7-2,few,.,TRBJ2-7,CASSASSYEQYF,TGTGCCAGCAGCGCTAGCTCCTACGAGCAGTACTTC
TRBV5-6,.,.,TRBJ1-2,CASSLAAGVHYGYTF,TGTGCCAGCAGCTTGGCGGCAGGGGTACACTATGGCTACACCTTC
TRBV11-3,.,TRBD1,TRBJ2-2,CASSQDRGGTGELFF,TGTGCCAGCAGCCAAGACAGGGGTGGGACCGGGGAGCTGTTTTTT
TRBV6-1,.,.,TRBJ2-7,CASSEEGWGRYEQYF,TGTGCCAGCAGTGAAGAGGGGTGGGGCAGGTACGAGCAGTACTTC
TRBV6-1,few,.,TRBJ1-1,CASSDWRQALHTEAFF,TGTGCCAGCAGTGACTGGCGACAGGCTCTTCACACTGAAGCTTTCTTT
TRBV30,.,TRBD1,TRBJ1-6,CAWSEDRVGSPLHF,TGTGCCTGGAGTGAGGACAGGGTGGGATCACCCCTCCACTTT
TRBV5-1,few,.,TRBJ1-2,CASSLESGVYGYTF,TGCGCCAGCAGCTTGGAGTCAGGGGTCTATGGCTACACCTTC
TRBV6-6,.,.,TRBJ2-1,CASRSGYNEQFF,TGTGCCAGCAGGTCGGGTTACAATGAGCAGTTCTTC
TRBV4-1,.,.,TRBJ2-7,CASRGQSSYEQYF,TGCGCCAGCAGAGGACAGAGCTCCTACGAGCAGTACTTC
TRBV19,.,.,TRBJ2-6,CASSMASGANVLTF,TGTGCCAGTAGTATGGCCTCTGGGGCCAACGTCCTGACTTTC
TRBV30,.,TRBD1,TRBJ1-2,CAWGTGGFYGYTF,TGTGCCTGGGGGACAGGGGGCTTCTATGGCTACACCTTC
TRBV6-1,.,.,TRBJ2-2,CASSGVADTGELFF,TGTGCCAGCAGTGGGGTGGCGGACACCGGGGAGCTGTTTTTT
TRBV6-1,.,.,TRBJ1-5,CASSEAVNQPQHF,TGTGCCAGCAGTGAGGCCGTTAATCAGCCCCAGCATTTT
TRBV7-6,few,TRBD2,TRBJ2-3,CASSLGAGGTDTQYF,TGTGCCAGCAGCTTAGGAGCGGGGGGCACAGATACGCAGTATTTT
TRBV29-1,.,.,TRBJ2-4,CSVEFRLAKNIQYF,TGCAGCGTTGAATTCCGGTTAGCCAAAAACATTCAGTACTTC
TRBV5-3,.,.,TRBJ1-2,CARTNEARDGYTF,TGTGCCAGAACAAATGAGGCAAGAGATGGCTACACCTTC
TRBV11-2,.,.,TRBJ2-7,CASSPSGLGRAPYF,TGTGCCAGCAGCCCCAGTGGGCTTGGCAGGGCGCCGTACTTC
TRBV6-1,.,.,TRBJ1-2,CASIPRGTTNYGYTF,TGTGCCAGCATCCCAAGAGGGACAACTAACTATGGCTACACCTTC
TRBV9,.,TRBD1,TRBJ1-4,CASSGQGAHEKLFF,TGTGCCAGCAGCGGACAGGGGGCGCATGAAAAACTGTTTTTT
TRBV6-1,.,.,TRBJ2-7,CASLQGRRSYEQYF,TGTGCCAGTTTACAGGGTCGTCGATCCTACGAGCAGTACTTC
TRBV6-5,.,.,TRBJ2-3,CASSSLDTQYF,TGTGCCAGCAGTTCCTTGGATACGCAGTATTTT
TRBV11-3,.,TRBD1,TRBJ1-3,CASSAAGTGGSGNTIYF,TGTGCCAGCAGCGCGGCTGGGACAGGGGGCTCTGGAAACACCATATATTTT
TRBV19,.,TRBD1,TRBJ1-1,CASRSGDRGMNTEAFF,TGTGCCAGTAGAAGTGGGGACAGGGGAATGAACACTGAAGCTTTCTTT
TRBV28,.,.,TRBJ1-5,CATNPADKQPQHF,TGTGCCACCAATCCTGCTGACAAGCAGCCCCAGCATTTT
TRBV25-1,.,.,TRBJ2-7,CAHSAGTYEQYF,TGTGCCCACTCCGCGGGAACCTACGAGCAGTACTTC
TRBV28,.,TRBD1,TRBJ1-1,CASSTAGGSEAFF,TGTGCCAGCAGTACCGCAGGGGGCTCTGAAGCTTTCTTT
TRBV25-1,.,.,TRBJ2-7,CASSEYMKGFEQYF,TGTGCCAGCAGTGAATATATGAAGGGGTTCGAGCAGTACTTC
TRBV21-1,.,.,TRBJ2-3,CASSKGVWRVGTDTQYF,TGTGCCAGCAGCAAAGGGGTGTGGAGGGTTGGCACAGATACGCAGTATTTT
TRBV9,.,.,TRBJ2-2,CASSVVGQNTGELFF,TGTGCCAGCAGCGTAGTGGGCCAGAACACCGGGGAGCTGTTTTTT
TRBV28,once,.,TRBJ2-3,CASSVLPPTDTQYF,TGTGCCAGCAGCGTTCTACCGCCCACAGATACGCAGTATTTT
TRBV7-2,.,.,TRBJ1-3,CASSFGAGVGNTIYF,TGTGCCAGCAGCTTCGGGGCAGGGGTTGGAAACACCATATATTTT
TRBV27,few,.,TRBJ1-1,CASSPGVGRGEAFF,TGTGCCAGCAGTCCAGGGGTAGGACGGGGTGAAGCTTTCTTT
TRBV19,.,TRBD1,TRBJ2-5,CASSIEPPGQGLHSPFQETQYF,TGTGCCAGTAGTATCGAACCACCGGGACAGGGGCTTCACTCTCCCTTTCAAGAGACCCAGTACTTC
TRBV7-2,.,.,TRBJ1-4,CASSGPGRGEKLFF,TGTGCCAGCAGCGGCCCGGGGAGGGGTGAAAAACTGTTTTTT
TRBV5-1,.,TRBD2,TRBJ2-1,CASSPTSGGNNEQFF,TGCGCCAGCAGCCCCACTAGCGGGGGGAACAATGAGCAGTTCTTC
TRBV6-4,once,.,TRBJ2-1,CASRRDLDNEQFF,TGTGCCAGCAGGAGGGATCTGGATAATGAGCAGTTCTTC
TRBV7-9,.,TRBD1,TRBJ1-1,CASSSLTGGGGEAFF,TGTGCCAGCAGCTCCCTGACAGGGGGAGGTGGTGAAGCTTTCTTT
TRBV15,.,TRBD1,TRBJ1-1,CATSRDYGTGAEAFF,TGTGCCACCAGCAGAGATTACGGAACAGGGGCTGAAGCTTTCTTT
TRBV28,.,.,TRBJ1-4,CASSLGPPTNEKLFF,TGTGCCAGCAGTTTGGGGCCTCCAACTAATGAAAAACTGTTTTTT
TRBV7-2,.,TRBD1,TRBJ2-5,CASSSRTGGSWETQYF,TGTGCCAGCAGCTCAAGGACAGGGGGCTCATGGGAGACCCAGTACTTC